The 20 T cell receptor beta chains below all came from one sample that was sequenced in a study of T cell changes during pregnancy in multiple sclerosis. Using immunoSEQ multiplex PCR, the repertoire was profiled, and TCRdb retains in-frame clones only, with some absent. The sample lists some 38,000 clones, 91% occurring once. Material: CD4+ T cells from peripheral blood mononuclear cells, obtained in the third trimester of pregnancy. All receptors derive from a female donor in good health, enrolled as a control in a pregnancy study.

This clone was counted once. Here the CDR3 reads CASSQDLSGGTDTQYF. CDR3 nucleotides: TGTGCCAGCAGCCAGGACCTCAGCGGGGGAACAGATACGCAGTATTTT. The J gene is TRBJ2-3, the V gene TRBV4-2; 8 bases are a match to TRBD2. V was pared by 3 bases and J by 3 bases, with 8 bases of the junction left unmatched. CDR3 length: 16 amino acids. Germline V gene lookup returns CDR1 LGHNA and CDR2 YNFKEQ.

This sequence joins TRBV29-1 and TRBJ2-7, with 11 bases identical to TRBD2. Germline V gene lookup returns CDR1 SQVTM and CDR2 ANQGSEA. V shed 3 bases and J 6 bases; nucleotides not matched to a gene: 1. This CDR3 has 12 amino acids. This CDR3 reads CSVDGLAGEQYF. CDR3 DNA: TGCAGCGTTGATGGACTAGCGGGCGAGCAGTACTTC.

This clone was recorded only once. This sequence joins TRBV6-5 and TRBJ2-7; D ambiguous. Germline V lookup: CDR1 MNHEY, CDR2 SVGAGI. The CDR3 is 13 amino acids. Trimming left V 7 bases short and J 0 bases short, with 10 bases between. The CDR3 DNA sequence: TGTGCCAGCATCGCGGATAACTCCTACGAGCAGTACTTC. Amino acids: CASIADNSYEQYF.

This clone has more than one count but fewer than ten. Sequence at one end of the junction differs from germline and may be a read error. This chain connects TRBV7-7 to TRBJ2-7, with D possibly called TRBD1 or TRBD2 (5 bases each). Germline V gene sequence: CDR1 SSHAT, CDR2 FNYEAQ (reference sequence). This CDR3 spans 14 amino acids. CDR3 region: CASSLGEKGYEQYF. In DNA form, the CDR3 reads TGTGCTAGCAGCTTAGGGGAGAAAGGCTACGAGCAGTACTTC.

On this clone itself: Sequence at one end of the junction differs from germline and may be a read error. The chain carries TRBV5-1 and TRBJ2-7, with a possible D match to TRBD2 (6 bases). CDR3 length equals 15 residues. Germline CDR1 SGHRS, CDR2 YFSETQ. The CDR3 nucleotides are TGCGCCAGCCGCTTAATTAGCGGAGATACCTACGAGCAGTACTTC. Encoded protein: CASRLISGDTYEQYF.

V usage is TRBV19 and J usage is TRBJ1-4; D is unresolved. V lost 1 base and J 4 bases, leaving 7 bases between the germline ends. This CDR3 is built from 14 residues. Per the germline V gene, CDR1 is LNHDA and CDR2 is SQIVND (reference sequence). CDR3 bases: TGTGCCAGTAGTATAGCTTCGGGTAATGAAAAACTGTTTTTT. It encodes CASSIASGNEKLFF. The full variable domain, its missing parts supplied by reference TRBV19 and TRBJ1-4, is DGGITQSPKYLFRKEGQNVTLSCEQNLNHDAMYWYRQDPGQGLRLIYYSQIVNDFQKGDIAEGYSVSREKKESFPLTVTSAQKNPTAFYLCASSIASGNEKLFFGSGTQLSVL.

This clone was counted once. The rearrangement joins TRBV5-1 to TRBJ2-3, with TRBD2 as a possible D gene (6 bases). Germline V gene sequence: CDR1 SGHRS, CDR2 YFSETQ. V was shortened by 5 bases and J by 2 bases, with 15 bases between the two germline ends. The length of the CDR3 is 15 residues. The DNA of the CDR3 is TGCGCCAGCAGGAGGGACTTACTTCCCACAGATACGCAGTATTTT. This codes for CASRRDLLPTDTQYF. Drawing the rest from reference TRBV5-1 and TRBJ2-3, the complete variable domain is KAGVTQTPRYLIKTRGQQVTLSCSPISGHRSVSWYQQTPGQGLQFLFEYFSETQRNKGNFPGRFSGRQFSNSRSEMNVSTLELGDSALYLCASRRDLLPTDTQYFGPGTRLTVL.

The chain has TRBV27 and TRBJ1-2; D unresolved. The CDR3 is made up of 13 amino acids. The germline V gene encodes CDR1 MNHEY and CDR2 SMNVEV (reference sequence). The V and J ends lost 3 bases and 8 bases respectively, with 13 bases between them. For the CDR3, the DNA is TGTGCCAGCAGTTTCCTATCGGGTGGCGGCTACACCTTC. Amino acid sequence: CASSFLSGGGYTF.

V usage is TRBV19 and J usage is TRBJ1-1; 9 bases are a match to TRBD1. The V gene's germline CDR1 is LNHDA and CDR2 SQIVND (reference sequence). The CDR3 loop spans 15 amino acids. The J segment lost 3 bases and the V segment lost 4 bases, leaving 6 bases of the junction unmatched. The CDR3 sequence is CASSTPNRGHTEAFF. The CDR3 DNA follows: TGTGCCAGTAGTACACCGAACAGGGGGCACACTGAAGCTTTCTTT.

In its sample, this clone was seen once. The chain employs TRBV30 and TRBJ2-6; D unclear. V was pared by 7 bases and J by 4 bases, with 8 bases between. This CDR3 has 12 residues. CDR1 and CDR2 (germline): GTSNPN, SVGIG (reference sequence). CDR3 sequence reads: CASSAGANVLTF. As DNA, the CDR3 is TGTGCCTCCAGCGCCGGGGCCAACGTCCTGACTTTC.

This sequence joins TRBV10-3 and TRBJ2-1; 14 bases fit TRBD2. J lost 1 base, V lost 10 bases, and 12 bases had no gene match. The CDR3 contains 18 residues. Per the germline V gene, CDR1 is ENHRY and CDR2 is SYGVKD. As DNA, the CDR3 is TGTGCCACTGCCTCCTCCGGGACTAGCGGGAGTTCCTACAATGAGCAGTTCTTC. This gives the protein CATASSGTSGSSYNEQFF.

The chain couples TRBV28 to TRBJ1-3, with TRBD1 matching over 9 bases. This CDR3 has 15 residues. In germline, CDR1 is MDHEN, CDR2 SYDVKM. J lost 5 bases, V lost 5 bases, and 7 bases had no gene match. CDR3 nucleotide sequence: TGTGCCAGCAGTGGCCCGGGACAGGGAAGAAACACCATATATTTT. Translating it yields CASSGPGQGRNTIYF.

V usage is TRBV6-1 and J usage is TRBJ2-5, with 7 bases fitting TRBD1. The CDR3 is 14 residues long. Germline V gene data show CDR1 as MNHNS and CDR2 as SASEGT. J was trimmed by 2 bases and V by 9 bases; bases with no gene match: 9. The CDR3 region has the DNA TGTGCCAGTTACTCGGACAGGTTACAAGAGACCCAGTACTTC. Its protein product is CASYSDRLQETQYF.

The chain is built from TRBV29-1 and TRBJ2-5; TRBD1 is a possible D gene (5 bases). TRBJ2-7 matches the DNA end more closely, so the J call is doubtful. CDR1 and CDR2 (germline): SQVTM, ANQGSEA. The CDR3 runs to 14 residues. DNA of the CDR3: TGCAGCGTGGGGCGTCCGGGTACGTTCAACGAGCAGTACTTC. Translated: CSVGRPGTFNEQYF.

The chain is built from TRBV5-4 and TRBJ2-3; TRBD2 agrees at 9 bases. Germline trimming cut 4 bases from V and 4 bases from J; bases unmatched to any gene: 13. In germline, CDR1 is SGHNT, CDR2 YYREEE (reference sequence). The CDR3 extends over 17 amino acids. The CDR3 bases are TGTGCCAGCAGCCCCGGCGCCGGCGGGGGGGCACCAGATACGCAGTATTTT. Translated: CASSPGAGGGAPDTQYF.

The chain employs TRBV30 and TRBJ1-5; tentatively, D is TRBD1 (6 bases). Germline values: CDR1 GTSNPN, CDR2 SVGIG (reference sequence). This CDR3 has 13 residues. The V end lost 2 bases, the J end lost 4 bases, and 9 bases lay between the germline ends. Here the CDR3 reads CAWSPTGNQPQHF. CDR3 nucleotide sequence: TGTGCCTGGAGTCCGACAGGTAATCAGCCCCAGCATTTT. The full variable domain, its missing parts supplied by reference TRBV30 and TRBJ1-5, is SQTIHQWPATLVQPVGSPLSLECTVEGTSNPNLYWYRQAAGRGLQLLFYSVGIGQISSEVPQNLSASRPQDRQFILSSKKLLLSDSGFYLCAWSPTGNQPQHFGDGTRLSIL.

The chain joins TRBV7-2 to TRBJ1-2; D may be TRBD1 (5 bases). The germline V gene encodes CDR1 SGHTA and CDR2 FQGNSA. CDR3 size: 13 residues. V shed 0 bases and J shed 6 bases, with 8 bases lying between them. The CDR3 bases are TGTGCCAGCAGCTTAGCCAGGGAGGATGGCTACACCTTC. Translated, it gives CASSLAREDGYTF.

The V gene is TRBV21-1, the J gene TRBJ1-4. TRBV21-1 is an annotated pseudogene. The CDR3 length is 16 residues. CDR3 in amino acids: CASSKVRGGEYEKLFF. The CDR3 DNA follows: TGTGCCAGCAGCAAAGTCCGCGGAGGGGAGTATGAAAAACTGTTTTTT.

The chain has TRBV15 and TRBJ2-7, with 14 bases aligning to TRBD2. The CDR3 contains 16 residues. V was clipped by 0 bases and J by 5 bases; unmatched bases: 3. Germline values: CDR1 LNHNV, CDR2 YYDKDF (reference sequence). The CDR3 region is CATSRDRTSGRNEQYF. The CDR3 coding sequence is TGTGCCACCAGCAGAGATCGGACTAGCGGGAGGAACGAGCAGTACTTC.

V gene TRBV10-3 combines with J gene TRBJ2-7, with 9 bases lining up with TRBD1. The CDR3 has 14 residues. The germline V gene has CDR1 ENHRY and CDR2 SYGVKD. Germline trimming cut 6 bases from V and 6 bases from J; bases unmatched to any gene: 9. The CDR3 nucleotides are TGTGCCATCAGCGGGGGACAGGGCCTCGGCGAGCAGTACTTC. This encodes CAISGGQGLGEQYF.